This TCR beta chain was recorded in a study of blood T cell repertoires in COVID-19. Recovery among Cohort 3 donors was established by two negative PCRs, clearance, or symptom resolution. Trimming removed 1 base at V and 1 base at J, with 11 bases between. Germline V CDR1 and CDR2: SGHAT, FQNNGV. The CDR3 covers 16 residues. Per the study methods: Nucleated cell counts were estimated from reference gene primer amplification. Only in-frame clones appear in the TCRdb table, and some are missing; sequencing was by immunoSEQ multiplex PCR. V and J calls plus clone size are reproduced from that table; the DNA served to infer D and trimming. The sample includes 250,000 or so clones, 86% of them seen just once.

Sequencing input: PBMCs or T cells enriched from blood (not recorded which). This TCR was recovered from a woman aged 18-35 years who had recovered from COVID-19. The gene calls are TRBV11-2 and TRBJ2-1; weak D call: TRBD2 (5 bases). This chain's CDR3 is CASSLAVDWSYNEQFF. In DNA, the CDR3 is TGTGCCAGCAGCTTAGCCGTGGACTGGTCCTACAATGAGCAGTTCTTC. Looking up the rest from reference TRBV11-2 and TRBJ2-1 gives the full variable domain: EAGVAQSPRYKIIEKRQSVAFWCNPISGHATLYWYQQILGQGPKLLIQFQNNGVVDDSQLPKDRFSAERLKGVDSTLKIQPAKLEDSAVYLCASSLAVDWSYNEQFFGPGTRLTVL.